This entry describes one T cell receptor beta chain. The naive CD8 population came from CD45RO-negative cells selected for CCR7, without terminally differentiated effector memory CD45RA+ cells. The data were taken from a study of shared clonotypes between healthy human individuals. Clones were read by immunoSEQ multiplex PCR, and TCRdb kept only the in-frame ones, dropping some. The data contain fewer than 1 million clones, around 96% of them singletons. Trimming stripped 3 bases from V and 0 bases from J, with 8 bases between. CDR3 length: 14 amino acids. Germline CDR1 reads SGHAT; CDR2 reads FQNNGV.

The chain couples TRBV11-2 to TRBJ1-1, with D possibly matching TRBD1 (5 bases). Source material: naive CD8+ T cells sorted from blood. The origin of this receptor is a man aged 25 to 40 in good health. The CDR3 reads CASSLGRVNTEAFF. As DNA, the CDR3 is TGTGCCAGCAGCTTGGGCAGGGTGAACACTGAAGCTTTCTTT.